This is a list of T cell receptor beta chains from one sample in a study of shared clonotypes between healthy human individuals. Assay: immunoSEQ multiplex PCR; the TCRdb copy retains only in-frame clones and omits some. Of about 2 million clones in the sample, about 95% were seen once. The specimen sequenced was naive CD8+ T cells sorted from blood. Receptors were obtained from a man between 18 and 35 years old in good health. The CDR3 runs from the conserved cysteine through the conserved F or W. Fields, in order: D gene, V gene, CDR3 length, J gene, clone size, CDR3 protein, CDR3 DNA. A D gene is named only where the DNA matches it firmly. Clone size is given for some rows only: seen once, a few or many times, or a class if the clone is expanded.

-	TRBV13	14	TRBJ2-7	-	CASSSDMDMREQYF	TGTGCCAGCAGCTCAGATATGGACATGCGCGAGCAGTACTTC
-	TRBV7-2	14	TRBJ1-6	few	CASSLGWGYSPLHF	TGTGCCAGCAGCTTAGGTTGGGGTTACTCACCCCTCCACTTT
-	TRBV11-2	15	TRBJ2-1	-	CASSTRAGPYNEQFF	TGTGCCAGCAGCACCCGTGCGGGCCCCTACAATGAGCAGTTCTTC
TRBD1	TRBV9	24	TRBJ2-2	-	CASSVGRDRAKSTRLEMNTGELFF	TGTGCCAGCAGCGTAGGCCGGGACAGGGCCAAATCGACTAGGCTCGAGATGAACACCGGGGAGCTGTTTTTT
-	TRBV10-2	14	TRBJ2-7	-	CASSESPSGYEQYF	TGCGCCAGCAGTGAGTCGCCTAGTGGCTACGAGCAGTACTTC
-	TRBV4-1	15	TRBJ1-2	-	CASSQGEGGGYGYTF	TGCGCCAGCAGCCAAGGGGAGGGGGGTGGCTATGGCTACACCTTC
-	TRBV10-2	14	TRBJ2-3	-	CASSEWDSTDTQYF	TGCGCCAGCAGTGAATGGGACAGCACAGATACGCAGTATTTT
TRBD2	TRBV19	15	TRBJ2-5	once	CASSTLAGGQETQYF	TGTGCCAGTAGTACGCTAGCGGGAGGCCAAGAGACCCAGTACTTC
-	TRBV4-3	14	TRBJ1-6	-	CASSQADYNSPLHF	TGCGCCAGCAGCCAAGCCGACTATAATTCACCCCTCCACTTT
TRBD1	TRBV6-1	13	TRBJ1-1	once	CASSDRGWTEAFF	TGTGCCAGCAGTGACAGGGGGTGGACTGAAGCTTTCTTT
-	TRBV10-3	13	TRBJ1-1	few	CAISQVLNTEAFF	TGTGCCATCAGCCAAGTATTGAACACTGAAGCTTTCTTT
-	TRBV6-5	14	TRBJ1-1	-	CASSQRAGGAEAFF	TGTGCCAGCAGTCAGCGGGCCGGCGGGGCTGAAGCTTTCTTT
-	TRBV5-1	15	TRBJ1-4	once	CASSFRGPEYEKLFF	TGCGCCAGCAGCTTCCGGGGCCCTGAGTATGAAAAACTGTTTTTT
-	TRBV30	17	TRBJ2-7	-	CAWSGHLGAGLSGEQYF	TGTGCCTGGAGTGGCCACCTCGGGGCCGGGCTGAGTGGCGAGCAGTACTTC
TRBD2	TRBV10-2	15	TRBJ2-1	-	CASRIPAGVVNEQFF	TGCGCCAGCAGAATCCCAGCGGGAGTGGTCAATGAGCAGTTCTTC
TRBD1	TRBV19	16	TRBJ1-2	-	CASSIGTGEDRGGYTF	TGTGCCAGTAGTATAGGGACAGGGGAAGATCGGGGCGGCTACACCTTC
TRBD2	TRBV19	14	TRBJ2-7	-	CASSWDYYSYEQYF	TGTGCCAGTAGTTGGGACTACTATTCCTACGAGCAGTACTTC
TRBD1	TRBV27	16	TRBJ2-7	-	CASSLSPGTGTYEQYF	TGTGCCAGCAGTTTATCCCCCGGGACAGGGACTTACGAGCAGTACTTC
-	TRBV6-5	13	TRBJ2-5	-	CASSYPPLKTQYF	TGTGCCAGCAGTTACCCCCCCCTGAAGACCCAGTACTTC
-	TRBV6-5	13	TRBJ1-2	-	CASSLNGLYGYTF	TGTGCCAGCAGCCTGAATGGGTTATATGGCTACACCTTC
-	TRBV7-2	12	TRBJ2-3	-	CASSFPADTQYF	TGTGCCAGCAGCTTCCCGGCAGATACGCAGTATTTT
-	TRBV29-1	16	TRBJ2-3	-	CSVEGTRDIRTDTQYF	TGCAGCGTTGAAGGTACCCGGGACATAAGAACAGATACGCAGTATTTT
-	TRBV4-1	12	TRBJ2-1	-	CASSRWTNEQFF	TGCGCCAGCAGCCGATGGACAAATGAGCAGTTCTTC
-	TRBV7-9	13	TRBJ2-7	-	CASSLVTPGEQYF	TGTGCCAGCAGCTTAGTGACGCCGGGGGAGCAGTACTTC